The next 20 T cell receptor beta chains were all read from a single sample in a study of tumor-infiltrating lymphocytes in primary liver carcinoma. TCR beta cDNA was prepared out of approximately 500 ng total RNA by means of a constant-region primer. TCR beta libraries came from three nested multiplex PCR rounds using slightly modified ARM-PCR. PCR rounds one and two used TRBV1-TRBV30 forward primers with a C-beta reverse primer for roughly 10 cycles each. Each CDR3 protein is one row after TCRdb ran MiXCR on the multiplex PCR reads. This table holds about 99,000 distinct CDR3 sequences, about three quarters found once. For each extraction, RNA and DNA were obtained together from about 21-30 mg of unsorted bulk tissue. The sample taken for sequencing was liver tumor tissue from sampling region 5. Described subset: tumor region T5, tumor centre. The receptors originated from a woman aged 55-75 years with primary liver carcinoma and hepatitis B virus infection.

This clonotype was seen many times. The CDR3 coding sequence is TGTGCCTGGAGTGGTCAACTAAATCAGCCCCAGCATTTT. It is translated as CAWSGQLNQPQHF. The genes are TRBV30 and TRBJ1-5; D is ambiguous. Germline values: CDR1 GTSNPN, CDR2 SVGIG (reference sequence). This CDR3 has 13 residues. Deletions cut 1 base from V and 4 bases from J, with 8 bases between.

Remarks on this clonotype: This may be a read error: a much more frequent sequence differs by one nucleotide. The rearrangement uses TRBV7-8 and TRBJ1-6, with TRBD1 as a possible D gene (5 bases). V was shortened by 5 bases and J by 9 bases, with 17 bases between the two germline ends. Germline values: CDR1 SGHVS, CDR2 FQNEAQ. The CDR3 covers 15 residues. Here the CDR3 DNA reads TGTGCCAGCAGCGCTAGGCAGGGTCCGAGTTCACCCCTCCACTTT. It is translated as CASSARQGPSSPLHF. The entire variable domain, with the rest obtained from reference TRBV7-8 and TRBJ1-6, is as follows: GAGVSQSPRYKVAKRGQDVALRCDPISGHVSLFWYQQALGQGPEFLTYFQNEAQLDKSGLPSDRFFAERPEGSVSTLKIQRTQQEDSAVYLCASSARQGPSSPLHFGNGTRLTVT.

The chain couples TRBV11-3 to TRBJ2-5; D may be TRBD2 (6 bases). This CDR3 contains 19 residues. V gave up 4 bases and J gave up 4 bases, with 28 bases separating them. Germline assignment: CDR1 SGHNT and CDR2 YENEEA. The CDR3 DNA follows: TGTGCCAGCAGCTCCGACTGGGGAACTAGCAGTCTAACCGGAGAGACCCAGTACTTC. Amino acid sequence: CASSSDWGTSSLTGETQYF.

The chain links TRBV4-2 to TRBJ2-6; D not certain. CDR3 size: 20 residues. Trimming pared 0 bases from V and 0 bases from J, leaving 18 bases between. Germline assignment: CDR1 LGHNA and CDR2 YNFKEQ. The DNA for the CDR3 is TGTGCCAGCAGCCAAGATCGTGGCGGACCGTCTTTCTCTGGGGCCAACGTCCTGACTTTC. It translates to CASSQDRGGPSFSGANVLTF.

The rearrangement links TRBV20-1 to TRBJ2-7, with 8 bases that match TRBD2. The CDR3 is 15 amino acids. Per the germline V gene, CDR1 is DFQATT and CDR2 is SNEGSKA (reference sequence). J lost 3 bases, V lost 0 bases, and 7 bases had no gene match. DNA for the CDR3: TGCAGTGCTAGAGATCTCCGGCTAGCGGGCTACGAGCAGTACTTC. Its translation: CSARDLRLAGYEQYF.

This clonotype has only one observation. The junction departs from the called germline gene at one end, perhaps through a read error. J is TRBJ1-2 and V is TRBV6-5, with D maybe TRBD1 (5 bases). The length of the CDR3 is 15 residues. The germline V gene encodes CDR1 MNHEY and CDR2 SVGAGI. CDR3 DNA sequence: TGTGTCAGCAGCCGAGTAACTGGGGCAGCAGGAGGCTACACCTTC. This encodes CVSSRVTGAAGGYTF.

On this clonotype: In this CDR3 the conserved last residue, phenylalanine or tryptophan, is missing, so a read error is likely. The chain recombines TRBV5-4 with TRBJ2-1; TRBD2 matches at 7 bases. The CDR3 extends over 15 amino acids. In germline, CDR1 is SGHNT, CDR2 YYREEE (reference sequence). V was pared by 7 bases and J by 7 bases, with 14 bases of the junction left unmatched. DNA of the CDR3: TGTGCCAGCGGCCCACGTGGCGGGAGAGCAAATGAGCAGTTCCTC. This translates into CASGPRGGRANEQFL.

Details on this clonotype: Without the conserved terminal phenylalanine or tryptophan, this CDR3 likely stems from a read error. J is TRBJ2-4 and V is TRBV4-2, with D possibly matching TRBD1 (6 bases). This CDR3 comprises 18 residues. Per the germline V gene, CDR1 is LGHNA and CDR2 is YNFKEQ. V was pared by 2 bases and J by 1 base, with 18 bases between. CDR3 coding DNA: TGTGCCAGCAGCCAATCCTATACAACAGGGACGGCCAAAAACATTCAGTACTCC. Protein sequence: CASSQSYTTGTAKNIQYS.

With regard to this clonotype: A much larger clone lies a single base off, so this may be a read error. V is TRBV4-1 and J is TRBJ2-2; a weak D match, TRBD2 (5 bases). CDR1 and CDR2 (germline): MGHRA, YSYEKL. The CDR3 contains 16 residues. CDR3 in DNA: TGCGCCAGCAGCCAAGATCAGTACAGTCTAACCGGGAAGCTGTTTTTT. Protein: CASSQDQYSLTGKLFF.

Concerning this clonotype itself: This sequence may be a read error, since a much larger clone differs from it by one base. The rearrangement joins TRBV5-1 to TRBJ2-5, with D maybe TRBD2 (5 bases). Looked up from germline, CDR1 is SGHRS and CDR2 is YFSETQ. The CDR3 runs 15 residues. The CDR3 protein is CASSLGVSREETRYF. Written as DNA, the CDR3 is TGCGCCAGCAGCTTGGGGGTGAGCCGGGAAGAGACCCGGTACTTC. Full variable domain (rest looked up from reference TRBV5-1 and TRBJ2-5): KAGVTQTPRYLIKTRGQQVTLSCSPISGHRSVSWYQQTPGQGLQFLFEYFSETQRNKGNFPGRFSGRQFSNSRSEMNVSTLELGDSALYLCASSLGVSREETRYFGPGTRLLVL.

As concerns this clonotype: A much more abundant neighbour one base away suggests this may be a read error. The chain carries TRBV10-3 and TRBJ2-5; the D gene is possibly TRBD1 (7 bases). CDR1 is ENHRY, CDR2 SYGVKD, per germline. The CDR3 is 16 amino acids. As DNA, the CDR3 is TGTGCCTTCAGTGAGAAGGGGGCTAGCGTAAAAGAGACCCGGTACTTC. Residues: CAFSEKGASVKETRYF.

V usage is TRBV28 and J usage is TRBJ2-3, with D maybe TRBD1 (6 bases). The V end was cut by 6 bases, the J end by 2 bases, with 15 bases between. In germline, CDR1 is MDHEN, CDR2 SYDVKM. The CDR3 is 15 amino acids. CDR3 nucleotide sequence: TGTGCCAGCAGCTCAACAGGGAGAACCACAGATACGCAGTATTTT. Protein product: CASSSTGRTTDTQYF.

This clonotype was observed a few times. A much bigger clone sits one base away, suggesting this may be a read error. The chain carries TRBV12-3 or TRBV12-4 and TRBJ2-2; TRBD1 is a possible D gene (6 bases). V dropped 9 bases and J dropped 5 bases, with 19 bases sitting between them. There are 15 residues in the CDR3. DNA for the CDR3: TGTGCCAGAAGTCTCCCCCCGGACAGTACCGGGGAGCTGTTTTTT. It yields the protein CARSLPPDSTGELFF.

This chain uses TRBV29-1 with TRBJ2-7, with D possibly being TRBD2 (5 bases). The J call may be incorrect, as the DNA end agrees better with TRBJ2-1. The CDR3 has 11 amino acids. The germline V gene has CDR1 SQVTM and CDR2 ANQGSEA. CDR3 coding DNA: TGCAGTGTACAGACTAACTACGAGCAGTTCTTC. Its protein is CSVQTNYEQFF.

This clonotype occurred many times. The chain couples TRBV7-9 to TRBJ2-3, with 8 bases matching TRBD1. V was pared by 1 base and J by 7 bases, with 4 bases of the junction left unmatched. Germline CDR1 is SEHNR and CDR2 is FQNEAQ (reference sequence). There are 14 residues in the CDR3. The CDR3 region is CASSLGTGQNTQYF. The DNA of the CDR3 is TGTGCCAGCAGCTTAGGGACAGGGCAAAATACGCAGTATTTT.

This clonotype has a count of ten or more. The chain has TRBV6-2 or TRBV6-3 and TRBJ2-3; no clear D. Germline V CDR1 and CDR2: MNHEY, SVGEGT. CDR3 length: 12 amino acids. The ends were cut back, 1 base at V and 6 bases at J, with 5 bases in the middle. The CDR3 region has the DNA TGTGCCAGCAGTTACTACACGGATACGCAGTATTTT. Its protein is CASSYYTDTQYF.

This sequence joins TRBV4-1 and TRBJ2-1; D is undetermined. This CDR3 comprises 16 residues. Trimming shortened V by 1 base and J by 12 bases, and 22 bases separated the two germline ends. CDR1 MGHRA and CDR2 YSYEKL come from the germline V gene. DNA of the CDR3: TGCGCCAGCAGCCAAGGTGTAGGGCTGGAGTCCGATGGGCAGTTCTTC. As protein: CASSQGVGLESDGQFF.

Comments on this clonotype: At one of its ends the junction is not consistent with the germline gene, which may arise from a read error. The gene calls are TRBV11-3 and TRBJ1-1; D unresolved. Germline V gene lookup returns CDR1 SGHNT and CDR2 YENEEA. The CDR3 has 16 residues. The CDR3 bases are TGTGCCAGCAGTTTATTCGGGGAATACCGGAACACAGAAGCTTTCTTT. Translation gives CASSLFGEYRNTEAFF. Variable domain in full (rest from reference TRBV11-3 and TRBJ1-1): EAGVVQSPRYKIIEKKQPVAFWCNPISGHNTLYWYLQNLGQGPELLIRYENEEAVDDSQLPKDRFSAERLKGVDSTLKIQPAELGDSAVYLCASSLFGEYRNTEAFFGQGTRLTVV.

Comments on this clonotype: As the CDR3 is not closed by the conserved phenylalanine or tryptophan, this likely results from a read error. The CDR3 bases are TGCGCCAGCAGTGACATGGGAAACAATGAGCAGTTCTTA. It specifies CASSDMGNNEQFL. This chain links TRBV10-2 with TRBJ2-1; D uncertain. V lost 3 bases and J 5 bases, leaving 8 bases between the germline ends. Germline CDR1 reads WSHSY; CDR2 reads SAAADI. This CDR3 spans 13 amino acids.

In the case of this clonotype: A read error may be the cause here, since a much bigger clone is one base away. The V gene is TRBV7-8, the J gene TRBJ2-6; maybe TRBD1 (5 bases). Germline V lookup: CDR1 SGHVS, CDR2 FQNEAQ. The ends were cut back, 5 bases at V and 0 bases at J, with 17 bases in the middle. The CDR3 spans 18 residues. CDR3 residues: CASSLAGHANSGANVLTF. In DNA, the CDR3 is TGTGCCAGCAGCCTGGCTGGACACGCGAACTCTGGGGCCAACGTCCTGACTTTC.